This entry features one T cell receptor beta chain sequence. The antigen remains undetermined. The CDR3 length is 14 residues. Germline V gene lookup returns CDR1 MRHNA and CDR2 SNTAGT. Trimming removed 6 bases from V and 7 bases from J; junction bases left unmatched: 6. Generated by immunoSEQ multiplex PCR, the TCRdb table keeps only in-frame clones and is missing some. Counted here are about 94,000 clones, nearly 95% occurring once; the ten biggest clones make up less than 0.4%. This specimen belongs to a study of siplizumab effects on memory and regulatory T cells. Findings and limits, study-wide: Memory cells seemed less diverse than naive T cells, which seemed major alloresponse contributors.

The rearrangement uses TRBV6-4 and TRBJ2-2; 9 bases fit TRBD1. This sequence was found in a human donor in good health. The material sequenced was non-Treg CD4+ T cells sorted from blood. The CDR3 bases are TGTGCCAGCAGCCGAGGACAGGGGTTCGGGGAGCTGTTTTTT. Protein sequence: CASSRGQGFGELFF.